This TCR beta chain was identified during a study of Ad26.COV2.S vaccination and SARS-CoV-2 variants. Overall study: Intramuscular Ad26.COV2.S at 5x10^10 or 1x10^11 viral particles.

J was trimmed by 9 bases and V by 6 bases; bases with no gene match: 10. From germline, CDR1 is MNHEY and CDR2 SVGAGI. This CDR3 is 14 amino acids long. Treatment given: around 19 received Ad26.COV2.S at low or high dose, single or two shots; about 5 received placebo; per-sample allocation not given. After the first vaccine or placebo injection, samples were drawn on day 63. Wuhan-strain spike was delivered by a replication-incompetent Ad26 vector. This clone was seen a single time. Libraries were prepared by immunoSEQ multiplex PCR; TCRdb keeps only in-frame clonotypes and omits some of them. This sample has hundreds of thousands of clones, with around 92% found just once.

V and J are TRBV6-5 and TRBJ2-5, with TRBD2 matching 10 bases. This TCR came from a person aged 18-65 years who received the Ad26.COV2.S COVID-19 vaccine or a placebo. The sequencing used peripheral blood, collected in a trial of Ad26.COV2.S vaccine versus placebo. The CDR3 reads CASSRTSGSGAQYF. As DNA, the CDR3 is TGTGCCAGCAGCCGGACTAGCGGTTCAGGGGCCCAGTACTTC.